Reported below is one T cell receptor beta chain. The sample is drawn from a study of blood T cell repertoires in COVID-19. Study context: Sources were T cells, B-cell-depleted T cells, or PBMCs; the material itself was cDNA or gDNA.

The cohort comprised adults aged roughly 18 to 95 years residing in 24 US areas. The study assigned cohorts using participant-reported clinical history. Exposed study participants had met a COVID-19 case within 2 weeks before entry. Produced via immunoSEQ multiplex PCR; TCRdb's table is partial and in-frame only. Of approximately 380,000 clones in the sample, 90% to 95% were seen once. The sample taken for sequencing was PBMCs or T cells enriched from blood (not recorded which). The clonotype originates from a woman aged 40 to 50 who had been exposed to COVID-19.

The CDR3 sequence is CASNDQGGYDYGYTF. CDR3 nucleotide sequence: TGTGCCAGTAACGATCAAGGGGGATATGACTATGGCTACACCTTC. The rearrangement joins TRBV19 to TRBJ1-2; D might be TRBD1 (6 bases). The V gene's germline CDR1 is LNHDA and CDR2 SQIVND (reference sequence). The CDR3 spans 15 residues. V was shortened by 7 bases and J by 3 bases, with 18 bases between the two germline ends.